This TCR beta chain appears in the sequencing data of a study of blood T cell repertoires in COVID-19 (dated by TCRdb to the early 2020s). Study-level background: Collaborator samples came from the United States, Italy and Spain and covered acute and convalescent phases of COVID-19. Samples were obtained from the ongoing ImmuneRACE study (first 160 participants) and from 1,000 to 1,500 subjects provided by 6 global collaborators. The dataset comprised deeply sampled blood TCRbeta repertoires from subjects exposed to, actively infected with, or recovered from COVID-19. The material from the prospective study consisted of cDNA or gDNA derived from T cells, B-cell-depleted T cells, or PBMCs. The repertoires were released in a freely available public database intended as a resource for research on the immune response to SARS-CoV-2. Where HLA class I and class II types were available, the types were taken from metadata supplied by the sample provider, not from assay-based typing. Nearly every sample came with metadata listing a de-identified subject ID, COVID-19 status, age in years and sex. What the research found in general, with its limitations: Clinical and demographic metadata were provided uncurated, with the amount varying by source and participant.

As to this clone: Its cognate antigen has yet to be identified. No clone much larger than this one lies a single base away; base qualities are absent.

TCRbeta CDR3 regions were amplified from genomic DNA by means of the immunoSEQ Assay, a bias-controlled multiplex PCR. The original pipeline was this. Nucleated cell counts per sample were estimated from amplification of reference gene primers within the assay. To quantify the absolute abundance of each unique TCRbeta CDR3 rearrangement, sequence reads were collapsed and filtered. Productive Simpson clonality was computed per sample as the square root of Simpson's diversity index over productive rearrangements. The clones in this table, taken by TCRdb from immuneACCESS, are in-frame only. Not every clone is retained; where verified, under half of the shortfall comes from an unresolved V gene, and the cause of the rest is unknown. V and J calls and clone size are copied from that table; D and trimming were computed from the DNA. The sample profile shows approximately 400,000 clones; about 91% of them were found once. The ten most abundant clones make up 10% to 15% of the sample.

One collaborating source in Seattle enrolled patients while the patients were actively infected and followed the patients over time throughout the course of disease. Each collaborating institution followed its own protocols to collect whole blood in K2EDTA tubes. Collaborator samples were shipped for TCRbeta analysis as frozen whole blood, isolated PBMCs, or DNA extracted from either sample type. Taken from cysteine to phenylalanine, the CDR3 has 13 residues. Only the CDR3 portion is preserved as DNA: 39 bases, with reading frame beginning at the first base. From the germline V gene, CDR1 is SNHLY and CDR2 is FYNNEI. Trimming takes 6 bases off V and 9 bases off J; junction bases not matched to a gene: 5.

The chain is made from TRBV2 and TRBJ2-1; 10 bases in the junction line up with TRBD1. This clonotype was obtained from a woman in her 50s with COVID-19, enrolled during active disease. Sequencing used peripheral blood. Here the CDR3 is given as CASRKGDRGEQFF. The nucleotides read TGTGCCAGCAGGAAAGGGGACAGGGGTGAGCAGTTCTTC.